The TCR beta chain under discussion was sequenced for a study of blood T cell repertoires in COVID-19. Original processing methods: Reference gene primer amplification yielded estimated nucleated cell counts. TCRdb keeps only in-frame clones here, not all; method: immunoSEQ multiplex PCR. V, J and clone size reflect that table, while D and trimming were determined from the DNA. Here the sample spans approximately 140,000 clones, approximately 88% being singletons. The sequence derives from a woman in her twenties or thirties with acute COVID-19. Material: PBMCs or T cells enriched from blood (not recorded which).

CDR3 nucleotide sequence: TGTGCCAGCAGCCTATCTAATGGACTAGCGGGAGAGGGGGGAAGATACGAGCAGTACTTC. Protein product: CASSLSNGLAGEGGRYEQYF. The chain couples TRBV9 to TRBJ2-7, with TRBD2 matching 13 bases. After removal of 4 bases from V and 4 bases from J, the junction contained 20 bases not matched to a gene. This CDR3 region has 20 residues. Per the germline V gene, CDR1 is SGDLS and CDR2 is YYNGEE.